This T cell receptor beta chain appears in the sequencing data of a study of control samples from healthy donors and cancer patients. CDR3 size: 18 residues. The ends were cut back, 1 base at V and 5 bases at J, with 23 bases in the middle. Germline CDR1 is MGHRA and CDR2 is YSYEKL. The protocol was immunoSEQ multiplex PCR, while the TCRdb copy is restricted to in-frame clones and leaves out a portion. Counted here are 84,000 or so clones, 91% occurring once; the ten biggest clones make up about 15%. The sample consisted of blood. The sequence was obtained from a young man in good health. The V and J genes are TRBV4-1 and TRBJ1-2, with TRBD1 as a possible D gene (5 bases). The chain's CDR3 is CASSQVDFLPGLPYGYTF. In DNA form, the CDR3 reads TGCGCCAGCAGCCAAGTGGATTTTTTGCCGGGACTGCCTTATGGCTACACCTTC.